This TCR beta chain is drawn from a study of cytomegalovirus exposure and HLA in healthy donors. The CDR3 consists of 19 residues. V lost 0 bases and J lost 7; bases outside the gene matches: 16. In germline, CDR1 is LGHNA, CDR2 YNFKEQ. Vbeta (60) and Jbeta (13) primers were used in the PCR. Method: immunoSEQ multiplex PCR; TCRdb's copy keeps in-frame clones and lacks some. The sample carries about 160,000 clones, just under 80% recorded once. The donors (healthy individuals) were bone marrow donors. The study's findings and limits: Accurate predictions that matched the HLA-A and HLA-B alleles of most subjects were reportedly made from TCR beta sequences. According to the study, 150 to 200 TCR beta chains were cytomegalovirus-associated. The study found most TCR sequences rare, yet found some public TCRs in many donors.

This clone has more than one count but fewer than ten. Its antigen is undetermined. The chain is built from TRBV4-2 and TRBJ2-1, with 9 bases identical to TRBD2. Input material: PBMCs. This clonotype was obtained from a woman aged 40-49 years in good health and CMV-seropositive. CDR3: CASSQEWASGVGVVNEQFF. The CDR3 nucleotides are TGTGCCAGCAGCCAAGAATGGGCTAGCGGGGTAGGAGTCGTGAATGAGCAGTTCTTC.